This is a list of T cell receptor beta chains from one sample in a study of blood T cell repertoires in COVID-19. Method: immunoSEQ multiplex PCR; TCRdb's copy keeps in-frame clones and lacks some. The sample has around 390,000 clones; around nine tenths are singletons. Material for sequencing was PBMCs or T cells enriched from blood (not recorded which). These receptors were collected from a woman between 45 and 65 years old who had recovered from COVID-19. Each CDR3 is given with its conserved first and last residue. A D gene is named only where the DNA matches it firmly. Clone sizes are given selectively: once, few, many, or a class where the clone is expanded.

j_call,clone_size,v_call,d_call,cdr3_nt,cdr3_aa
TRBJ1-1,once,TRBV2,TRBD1,TGTGCCAGCAGACCGACAGGGACCTTTACTGAAGCTTTCTTT,CASRPTGTFTEAFF
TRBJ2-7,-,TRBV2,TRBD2,TGTGCCAGCAGTGAAGGGGTACGGGGGGGCAACTTC,CASSEGVRGGNF
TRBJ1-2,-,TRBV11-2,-,TGTGCCAGCAGCCAACGGGGGTTGGATAACTATGGCTACACCTTC,CASSQRGLDNYGYTF
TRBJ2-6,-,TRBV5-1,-,TGCGCCAGCAGTAACAGGGTAACTGGGGCCAACGTCCTGACTTTC,CASSNRVTGANVLTF
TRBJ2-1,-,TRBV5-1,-,TGCGCCAGCAGCCCTCCGGGGACCTACAATGAGCAGTTCTTC,CASSPPGTYNEQFF
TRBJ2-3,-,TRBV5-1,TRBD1,TGCGCCAGCCGCCGGGACAGGAGCACAGATACGCAGTATTTT,CASRRDRSTDTQYF
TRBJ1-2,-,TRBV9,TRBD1,TGTGCCAGCAGCGTAGGACAGGGGCCCTATGGCTACACCTTC,CASSVGQGPYGYTF
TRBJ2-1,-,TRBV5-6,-,TGTGCCAGCAGCTTGGGGGGCCCTAACAATGAGCAGTTCTTC,CASSLGGPNNEQFF
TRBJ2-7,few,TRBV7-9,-,TGTGCCAGCAGATCTCAAAGCGCGTACGAGCAGTACTTC,CASRSQSAYEQYF
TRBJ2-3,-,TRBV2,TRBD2,TGTGCCAGCGACCGGGAGGGGGGAGATACGCAGTATTTT,CASDREGGDTQYF
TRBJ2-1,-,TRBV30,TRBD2,TGTGCCTGGAGCCCCGGGCAGCGGGGCTACAATGAGCAGTTCTTC,CAWSPGQRGYNEQFF
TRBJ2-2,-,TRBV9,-,TGTGCCAGCACGCGACAGGACACCGGGGAGCTGTTTTTT,CASTRQDTGELFF
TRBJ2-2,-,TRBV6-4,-,TGTGCCAGCAGTGAAACAGAAACCGGGGAGCTGTTTTTT,CASSETETGELFF
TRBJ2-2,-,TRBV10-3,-,TGTGCCTCCGGGGGACCGATACATACGAACACCGGGGAGCTGTTTTTT,CASGGPIHTNTGELFF
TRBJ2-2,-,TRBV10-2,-,TGCGCCAGCAGGAAGTGGTCCAGGACGAACACCGGGGAGCTGTTTTTT,CASRKWSRTNTGELFF
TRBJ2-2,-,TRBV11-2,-,TGTGCCAGCAGCTCTTCTATATTCTCAGGGCCCGGGGAGCTGTTTTTT,CASSSSIFSGPGELFF
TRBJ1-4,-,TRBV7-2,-,TGTGCCAGCAGCTTAGAGAGGGAAGGAAAACTGTTTTTT,CASSLEREGKLFF
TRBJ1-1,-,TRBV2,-,TGTGCCAGCAGTGAATTAGGACATCTTTCGCCTTTCTTT,CASSELGHLSPFF
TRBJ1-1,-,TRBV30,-,TGTGCCTGGAGTGTAAATCACAGGGTCACTGAAGCTTTCTTT,CAWSVNHRVTEAFF
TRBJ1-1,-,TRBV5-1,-,TGCGCCAGCAGAGCGGGGACGAACACTGAAGCTTTCTTT,CASRAGTNTEAFF
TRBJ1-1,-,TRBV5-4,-,TGTGCCAGCTCTAGAGACTCGATCACTGAAGCTTTCTTT,CASSRDSITEAFF
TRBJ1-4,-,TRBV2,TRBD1,TGTGCCAGCGCTCGGGACAGAGATTATGAAAAACTGTTTTTT,CASARDRDYEKLFF
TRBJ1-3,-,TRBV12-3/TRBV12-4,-,TGTGCCAGCAGTTTGAGTCGAAACACCATATATTTT,CASSLSRNTIYF